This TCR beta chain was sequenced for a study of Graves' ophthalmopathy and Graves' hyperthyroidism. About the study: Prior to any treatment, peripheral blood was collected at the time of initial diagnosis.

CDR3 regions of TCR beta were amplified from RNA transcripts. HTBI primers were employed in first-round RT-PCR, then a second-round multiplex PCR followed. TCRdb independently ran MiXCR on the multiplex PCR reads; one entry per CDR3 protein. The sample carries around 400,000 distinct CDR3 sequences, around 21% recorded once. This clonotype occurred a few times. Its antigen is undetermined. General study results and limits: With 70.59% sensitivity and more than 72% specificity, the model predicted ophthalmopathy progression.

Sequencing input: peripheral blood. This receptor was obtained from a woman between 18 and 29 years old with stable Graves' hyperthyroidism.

CDR3 DNA: TGTGCCACCAGCCCGAATCCTGGAAACACCATATATTTT. This sequence encodes CATSPNPGNTIYF. The rearrangement links TRBV15 to TRBJ1-3; D gene ambiguous. The CDR3 runs 13 residues. With 5 bases removed from V and 2 bases from J, the gap between germline ends came to 7 bases. In germline, CDR1 is LNHNV, CDR2 YYDKDF (reference sequence).